Here is one T cell receptor beta chain with its context. This entry belongs to a study of blood T cell repertoires in COVID-19. In the study overall: The origin of the acute and convalescent COVID-19 samples was the United States, Italy and Spain. T cells, B-cell-depleted T cells, or PBMCs supplied cDNA or gDNA.

Germline V lookup: CDR1 DFQATT, CDR2 SNEGSKA (reference sequence). This CDR3 contains 11 residues. The V gene lost 8 bases and the J gene lost 3 bases, with 10 bases spanning the gap. Original handling: Reference gene primer amplification gave estimated nucleated cell counts. Some clones are missing from TCRdb's copy, which holds only in-frame ones; the method was immunoSEQ multiplex PCR. The DNA gave D and trimming, while V, J and clone size come from that table. There are about 150,000 clones in the sample; 70% to 90% occur only once, and about 8% lies in the top ten. Recruited during active infection, patients (from Seattle) were subsequently followed longitudinally.

The specimen was peripheral blood. V is TRBV20-1 and J is TRBJ1-1; D uncertain. This TCR was sampled from a woman between 55 and 75 years old with COVID-19, enrolled during active disease. The CDR3 protein is CSPVEDTEAFF. CDR3 nucleotide sequence: TGCAGTCCGGTCGAGGACACTGAAGCTTTCTTT.